This T cell receptor beta chain was recovered during a study of beta chain features in type 1 diabetes. CDR3 size: 15 residues. V shed 3 bases, J shed 6 bases, and the junction held 6 bases outside the gene matches. CDR1 MNHEY and CDR2 SMNVEV come from the germline V gene (reference sequence). Overall study findings and caveats: Type 1 diabetes patients had moderately but significantly shorter TCRB CDR3s in all four CD4+ subsets.

Remarks on this clone: Its antigen is unidentified.

Expressed TCRB transcripts were sequenced, since all the RNA that had been isolated was reverse transcribed. TCRdb keeps only in-frame clones here, not all; method: immunoSEQ multiplex PCR. This sample carries 300,000 to 400,000 clones, approximately 12% of them seen once, and the ten largest clones take over 0.014%. This clonotype originated in a woman aged 18 to 35 with type 1 diabetes. The sequenced material came from naive CD4+ T cells from blood. This chain connects TRBV27 to TRBJ2-2; 8 bases map to TRBD1. In DNA, the CDR3 is TGTGCCAGCAGTTTGGACAGGGTGGTTCCCGGGGAGCTGTTTTTT. Translation gives CASSLDRVVPGELFF.